This TCR beta chain stems from a study of CD4 and CD8 cells across lung adenocarcinoma regions. Donors had localized lung adenocarcinoma, a non-small cell lung cancer. In TCRdb, the PCR reads were re-called with MiXCR into one record per CDR3 protein. The table has about 10,000 distinct CDR3 sequences, 35% to 55% seen once. CDR1 and CDR2 from the germline V gene are MNHNS and SASEGT. The V and J ends lost 5 bases and 4 bases respectively, with 9 bases between them. CDR3 length equals 13 residues. The TCR originated in a male donor with lung adenocarcinoma. The CD4 and CD8 labels of this study may be unreliable. Sequencing was done on a sample of CD8+ T cells from the margin of a lung tumor. This chain links TRBV6-1 with TRBJ1-5; perhaps TRBD1 as D (5 bases). In DNA form, the CDR3 reads TGTGCCAGCAGTCCCAGGGTTAATCAGCCCCAGCATTTT. Protein product: CASSPRVNQPQHF.